The 7 T cell receptor beta chains given below trace back to one sample, sequenced in a study of cytomegalovirus exposure and HLA in healthy donors. PCR used 60 Vbeta primers and 13 Jbeta primers. Measured with immunoSEQ multiplex PCR; TCRdb has only the in-frame clones, and not every one. The data contain about 140,000 clones, 55% to 80% of them singletons. Material for sequencing was PBMCs. The receptors shown here come from a woman aged 40-49 years in good health and CMV-seronegative.

This sequence joins TRBV18 and TRBJ2-1, with 11 bases fitting TRBD2. V lost 3 bases to trimming and J lost 14 bases; unmatched junction nucleotides: 6. This CDR3 has 13 residues. From germline, CDR1 is KGHSH and CDR2 LQKENI. The DNA of the CDR3 is TGTGCCAGCTCACCGGTAGCGGGGGGGCCGAAGTTCTTC. It yields the protein CASSPVAGGPKFF.

This chain uses TRBV29-1 with TRBJ2-5, with D perhaps matching TRBD2 (5 bases). Germline CDR1 reads SQVTM; CDR2 reads ANQGSEA. The CDR3 is 13 residues long. With 8 bases removed from V and 5 bases from J, the gap between germline ends came to 18 bases. The CDR3 DNA reads as TGCAGCTCCTACCGCCGGGGAAGTGAGACCCAGTACTTC. Its translation is CSSYRRGSETQYF.

This rearrangement joins TRBV5-6 to TRBJ1-2; tentative D call: TRBD1 (6 bases). The germline V gene encodes CDR1 SGHDT and CDR2 YYEEEE. This CDR3 comprises 15 residues. Trimming left V 7 bases short and J 5 bases short, with 21 bases between. The CDR3, as DNA: TGTGCCAGCTTTCCGGGGGGCGGAAGGACTTATGGCTACACCTTC. Its translation is CASFPGGGRTYGYTF.

The rearrangement links TRBV6-5 to TRBJ2-1, with D possibly matching TRBD1 (7 bases). The CDR3 extends over 12 amino acids. V was cut by 6 bases and J by 10 bases, with 13 bases left in between. CDR1 is MNHEY and CDR2 is SVGAGI in the germline V gene. The DNA of the CDR3 is TGTGCCAGCAGGTCGCCAGGGGGGGAGCAGTTCTTC. The encoded protein is CASRSPGGEQFF.

The rearrangement joins TRBV5-1 to TRBJ2-1, with TRBD1 identical over 9 bases. In germline, CDR1 is SGHRS, CDR2 YFSETQ. There are 17 residues in the CDR3. The junction had 11 bases not matched to a gene; V was cut back by 0 bases and J by 7 bases. CDR3 nucleotides: TGCGCCAGCAGCTTGGCCAATTCCGGGACAGGGTGGAATGAGCAGTTCTTC. Translation gives CASSLANSGTGWNEQFF.

This chain uses TRBV6-5 with TRBJ2-7; TRBD1 agrees at 7 bases. The CDR3 spans 15 residues. Germline CDR1 and CDR2: MNHEY and SVGAGI. J was trimmed by 5 bases and V by 6 bases; bases with no gene match: 13. This CDR3 reads CASRTRDSSGNEQYF. The CDR3 DNA sequence: TGTGCCAGCAGAACCCGGGACAGTTCTGGGAACGAGCAGTACTTC.

The rearrangement links TRBV2 to TRBJ2-3; D is unresolved. V lost 4 bases and J 4 bases, leaving 6 bases between the germline ends. This CDR3 has 12 amino acids. CDR1 is SNHLY, CDR2 FYNNEI, per germline. The CDR3 region has the DNA TGTGCCAGCAGTGTCTATCCAGATACGCAGTATTTT. Translation gives CASSVYPDTQYF.